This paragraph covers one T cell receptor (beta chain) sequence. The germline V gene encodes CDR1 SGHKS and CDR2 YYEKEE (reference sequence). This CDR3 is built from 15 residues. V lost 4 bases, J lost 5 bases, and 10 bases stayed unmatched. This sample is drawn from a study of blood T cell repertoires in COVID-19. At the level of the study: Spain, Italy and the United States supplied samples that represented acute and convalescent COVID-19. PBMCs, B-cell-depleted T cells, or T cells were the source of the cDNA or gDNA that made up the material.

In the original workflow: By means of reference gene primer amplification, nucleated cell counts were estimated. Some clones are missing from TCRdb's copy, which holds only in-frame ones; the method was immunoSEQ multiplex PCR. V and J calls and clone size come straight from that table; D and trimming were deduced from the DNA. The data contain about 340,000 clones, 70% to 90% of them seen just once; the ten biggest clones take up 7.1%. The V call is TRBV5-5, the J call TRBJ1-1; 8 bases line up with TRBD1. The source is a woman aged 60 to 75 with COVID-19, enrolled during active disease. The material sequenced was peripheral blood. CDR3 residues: CASSPWTGLVTEAFF. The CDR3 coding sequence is TGTGCCAGCAGCCCGTGGACAGGGTTGGTGACTGAAGCTTTCTTT.